This entry describes one TCR beta chain. Specified treatment: randomized to nivolumab then ipilimumab (arm A) or the reverse (arm B). Sorted cells were live CD3+CD8+, lacking CD19 and CD56, from PBMCs. Here immunoSEQ multiplex PCR was the method, and the copy in TCRdb shows in-frame clones only, minus some. The sample holds approximately 15,000 clones, roughly 71% seen once. With 5 bases removed from V and 5 bases from J, the gap between germline ends came to 10 bases. Germline lookup yields CDR1 PRHDT and CDR2 FYEKMQ (reference sequence). The CDR3 is 13 residues long. The data are from a study of sequential checkpoint blockade in melanoma.

The TCR comes from a human donor with melanoma. The chain couples TRBV13 to TRBJ1-5; a possible D gene is TRBD1 (5 bases). This specimen consisted of CD8+ T cells sorted from blood (inferred from file names), obtained from a patient given nivolumab and ipilimumab in sequence. CDR3: CASSQGRDQPQHF. The DNA for the CDR3 is TGTGCCAGCAGCCAGGGTCGGGATCAGCCCCAGCATTTT.